This T cell receptor beta chain is drawn from a study of blood T cell repertoires in COVID-19. Study-level information: The origin of the acute and convalescent COVID-19 samples was the United States, Italy and Spain. Sources were T cells, B-cell-depleted T cells, or PBMCs; the material itself was cDNA or gDNA.

In the source study's methods: Cell counts per sample came from amplifying reference gene primers. Assay: immunoSEQ multiplex PCR; the TCRdb copy retains only in-frame clones and omits some. V and J calls and clone size are given by that table; D and trimming were obtained from the DNA. The sample lists about 210,000 clones; roughly 81% were seen once. After removal of 7 bases from V and 3 bases from J, the junction contained 7 bases not matched to a gene. CDR3 size: 15 residues. The V gene's germline CDR1 is LNHDA and CDR2 SQIVND (reference sequence). The TCR originated in a woman of 80 years or more with acute or convalescent COVID-19. The chain joins TRBV19 to TRBJ2-2; 8 bases are shared with TRBD1. Sequenced: peripheral blood. This CDR3 is CASMQDRVDTGELFF. DNA of the CDR3: TGTGCCAGTATGCAGGACAGGGTCGACACCGGGGAGCTGTTTTTT.